This T cell receptor (beta chain) appears in the sequencing data of a study of blood T cell repertoires in COVID-19. The overall study: PBMCs, B-cell-depleted T cells, or T cells provided the cDNA or gDNA that made up the material.

The trim removed 0 bases at V and 5 bases at J, leaving 5 bases unmatched. Looked up from germline, CDR1 is SGDLS and CDR2 is YYNGEE. The CDR3 is 16 residues long. In the original analysis: It was from reference gene primer amplification that nucleated cell counts were estimated. This table comes from immunoSEQ multiplex PCR, and its TCRdb copy is limited to in-frame clones, with some not included. V, J and clone size reflect that table, while D and trimming were determined from the DNA. The sample consists of tens of thousands of clones, about nine tenths of them appearing once. This sequence originates from a man in his 60s with active or convalescent COVID-19. Sequenced input: peripheral blood. V gene TRBV9 combines with J gene TRBJ2-3, with 11 bases lining up with TRBD2. The CDR3 bases are TGTGCCAGCAGCGTAGGGCTAGCGGGGGGATTAGATACGCAGTATTTT. It is translated as CASSVGLAGGLDTQYF.